This TCR beta chain comes out of a study of Ad26.COV2.S vaccination and SARS-CoV-2 variants. Documented treatment: about 20 received Ad26.COV2.S at low or high dose, single or two shots; about 5 received placebo; per-sample allocation not given. The samples date from day 63 after the first vaccine or placebo injection. Trimming shortened V by 0 bases and J by 1 base, and 6 bases separated the two germline ends. CDR1 is MDHEN and CDR2 is SYDVKM in the germline V gene. CDR3 size: 14 residues. The method was immunoSEQ multiplex PCR; TCRdb's version includes in-frame clones alone and lacks a portion of them. The sample carries around 350,000 clones, around 83% recorded once.

Sequenced material: peripheral blood, taken in a trial of Ad26.COV2.S vaccine versus placebo. This sequence was found in a person between 18 and 60 years old who received the Ad26.COV2.S COVID-19 vaccine or a placebo. This chain connects TRBV28 to TRBJ1-1; D gene ambiguous. The CDR3 DNA follows: TGTGCCAGCAGTTTATGGGGAGAGAACACTGAAGCTTTCTTT. Encoded protein: CASSLWGENTEAFF.